Listed below are T cell receptor beta chains from one sample, sequenced in a study of T-cell reconstitution after alpha-beta-depleted transplantation in children. A single record per CDR3 protein comes from TCRdb applying MiXCR to the PCR reads. Of roughly 310,000 distinct CDR3 sequences in the sample, approximately 23% were seen once. The input for sequencing was PBMCs, mostly from graft donor cells, taken 180 days after TCRalphabeta/CD19-depleted stem cell transplant. Receptor source: a male patient between 10 and 17 years old who had a stem cell transplant for acute lymphoblastic leukemia, so the T cells may come from the graft donor. Each CDR3 is given without its conserved first and last residue. Each record gives: V gene, J gene, CDR3 protein.

v_gene: TRBV20-1
j_gene: TRBJ2-5
CDR3aa: SARGRRWETQY

v_gene: TRBV20-1
j_gene: TRBJ2-7
CDR3aa: SAPRRTSGSYEQY

v_gene: TRBV14
j_gene: TRBJ2-5
CDR3aa: ASSQRRDRNKTQY

v_gene: TRBV5-1
j_gene: TRBJ2-1
CDR3aa: ASSLKISQGMGYNEQF

v_gene: TRBV10-3
j_gene: TRBJ2-1
CDR3aa: AISESGTGNNEQF

v_gene: TRBV7-6
j_gene: TRBJ2-7
CDR3aa: ASSSARGREQY

v_gene: TRBV30
j_gene: TRBJ2-7
CDR3aa: AWSVPWGGPYEQY

v_gene: TRBV7-8
j_gene: TRBJ1-1
CDR3aa: ASSPYRGNTEAF

v_gene: TRBV5-1
j_gene: TRBJ2-7
CDR3aa: ASSFLQGGASYEQY

v_gene: TRBV5-1
j_gene: TRBJ2-7
CDR3aa: ASSIPSGPRYEQY

v_gene: TRBV20-1
j_gene: TRBJ2-7
CDR3aa: SAEDRGPNEQY

v_gene: TRBV6-5
j_gene: TRBJ2-1
CDR3aa: ASSYLGRFISYNEQF

v_gene: TRBV4-2
j_gene: TRBJ2-2
CDR3aa: ASSPGGLAGLNTGELF

v_gene: TRBV20-1
j_gene: TRBJ1-5
CDR3aa: SAWQGGGNQPQH

v_gene: TRBV5-1
j_gene: TRBJ2-1
CDR3aa: ASMGLAGVGEQF

v_gene: TRBV12-3/TRBV12-4
j_gene: TRBJ2-5
CDR3aa: ASSLGQGQETQY

v_gene: TRBV13
j_gene: TRBJ2-3
CDR3aa: ASNSAELAGTDTQY

v_gene: TRBV7-8
j_gene: TRBJ2-1
CDR3aa: ASSLVPLLRLGHEQF

v_gene: TRBV18
j_gene: TRBJ2-5
CDR3aa: ASSPGETPY

v_gene: TRBV6-5
j_gene: TRBJ1-2
CDR3aa: ASSYRDQGIYGYT

v_gene: TRBV7-3
j_gene: TRBJ2-3
CDR3aa: ASSQAGTDTQY

v_gene: TRBV9
j_gene: TRBJ2-7
CDR3aa: ASSVAPSSGTYEQY